This TCR beta chain appears in the sequencing data of a study of blood T cell repertoires in COVID-19. The method was immunoSEQ multiplex PCR; TCRdb's version includes in-frame clones alone and lacks a portion of them. The sample has roughly 56,000 clones; around 87% are singletons. V gave up 4 bases and J gave up 4 bases, with 17 bases separating them. The CDR3 loop spans 17 amino acids. Germline lookup yields CDR1 LNHDA and CDR2 SQIVND (reference sequence). This TCR came from a man aged 55 to 70 with active COVID-19. The specimen was peripheral blood. The chain uses TRBV19 and TRBJ2-6; TRBD2 might be the D (5 bases). CDR3 sequence: CASSTPSLGNGANVLTF. The CDR3 region has the DNA TGTGCCAGTAGTACCCCCTCCCTCGGGAACGGGGCCAACGTCCTGACTTTC.